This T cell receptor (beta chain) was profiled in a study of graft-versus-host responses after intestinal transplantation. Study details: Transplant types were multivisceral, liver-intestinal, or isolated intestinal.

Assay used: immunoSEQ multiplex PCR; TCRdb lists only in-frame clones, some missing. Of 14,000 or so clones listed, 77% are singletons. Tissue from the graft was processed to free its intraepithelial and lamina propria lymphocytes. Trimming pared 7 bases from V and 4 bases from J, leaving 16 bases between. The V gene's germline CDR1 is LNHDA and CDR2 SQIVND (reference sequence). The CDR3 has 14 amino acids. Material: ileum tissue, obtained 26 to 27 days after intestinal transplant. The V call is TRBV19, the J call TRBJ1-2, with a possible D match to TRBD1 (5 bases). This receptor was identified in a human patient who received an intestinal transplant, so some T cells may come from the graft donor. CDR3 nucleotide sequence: TGTGCCAGTAAAATAAGGGGCGTCGGCTATGGCTACACCTTC. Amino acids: CASKIRGVGYGYTF. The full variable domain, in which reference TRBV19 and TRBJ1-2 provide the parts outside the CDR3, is DGGITQSPKYLFRKEGQNVTLSCEQNLNHDAMYWYRQDPGQGLRLIYYSQIVNDFQKGDIAEGYSVSREKKESFPLTVTSAQKNPTAFYLCASKIRGVGYGYTFGSGTRLTVV.